The clone carrying this T cell receptor beta chain was seen repeatedly, ten times or more. Its antigen remains unidentified. These data belong to a study of T cells in Graves' hyperthyroidism and ophthalmopathy. Study results and caveats: Researchers found most expanded thyroid clonotypes above 0.001 in blood as well. Onset of ophthalmopathy came a median 6.5 months after the model predicted it.

The V and J ends lost 4 bases and 0 bases respectively, with 7 bases between them. This CDR3 spans 14 amino acids. Germline assignment: CDR1 SNHLY and CDR2 FYNNEI. Patients affected by ophthalmopathy presented a Clinical Activity Score of at least 3, a NOSPECS grade of at least 4, and disease duration below 3 months. Uncontrolled infection, other autoimmune disease, pregnancy or lactation barred patients from enrollment. TCR beta CDR3 sequences were amplified from RNA transcripts. HTBI primers drove first-round RT-PCR of the TCR CDR3. TCRdb re-called the multiplex PCR reads through MiXCR, storing one row per CDR3 protein. The table shows 450,000 to 650,000 distinct CDR3 sequences, with more than 15% occurring only once.

The gene calls are TRBV2 and TRBJ1-5, with D unresolved. The origin of this receptor is a young woman with Graves' ophthalmopathy. Sequenced sample: blood. CDR3 protein: CASSVHGSNQPQHF. CDR3 in DNA: TGTGCCAGCAGTGTTCATGGTAGCAATCAGCCCCAGCATTTT.